Below, 18 T cell receptor beta chains from the same sample are listed, as sequenced in a study of control samples from healthy donors and cancer patients. Clones were read by immunoSEQ multiplex PCR, and TCRdb kept only the in-frame ones, dropping some. The repertoire holds under 150,000 clones, with approximately 91% as singletons. Specimen: blood. The receptors stem from a woman aged 25-40 years in good health.

The chain joins TRBV3-1 (or the pseudogene TRBV3-2) to TRBJ1-1; D not resolved. In germline, CDR1 is LGHDT, CDR2 YNNKEL (reference sequence). The CDR3 is 20 amino acids. V lost 0 bases to trimming and J lost 1 base, with 24 bases between them. CDR3 region: CASSQDPPTSPARSNTEAFF. As DNA, the CDR3 is TGTGCCAGCAGCCAAGATCCCCCGACATCCCCGGCCCGGTCGAACACTGAAGCTTTCTTT.

The CDR3 loop reads CASSLEGTGLSGANVLTF. As DNA, the CDR3 is TGTGCCAGCAGCTTGGAAGGGACAGGTCTCTCTGGGGCCAACGTCCTGACTTTC. The chain joins TRBV5-4 to TRBJ2-6, with TRBD1 identical over 8 bases. Looked up from germline, CDR1 is SGHNT and CDR2 is YYREEE (reference sequence). J was trimmed by 0 bases and V by 0 bases; bases with no gene match: 5. This CDR3 contains 18 residues.

DNA for the CDR3: TGTGCCAGCAGCGCGGCGGGAGGGCCAAATGAGCAGTTCTTC. Amino acids: CASSAAGGPNEQFF. V and J are TRBV7-9 and TRBJ2-1, with TRBD2 matching 9 bases. The germline gives CDR1 SEHNR, CDR2 FQNEAQ (reference sequence). The CDR3 consists of 14 residues. V lost 5 bases to trimming and J lost 7 bases; unmatched junction nucleotides: 6.

The chain has TRBV18 and TRBJ2-7; 9 positions agree with TRBD1. Germline CDR1 and CDR2: KGHSH and LQKENI. This CDR3 comprises 15 residues. The V gene end was trimmed by 4 bases and the J gene end by 2 bases; junction bases not matched to a gene: 6. CDR3 amino acids: CASSLEGQGTYEQYF. Here the CDR3 DNA reads TGTGCCAGCTCACTAGAGGGACAGGGTACCTACGAGCAGTACTTC.

The CDR3 protein is CASSLISGTDTQYF. DNA for the CDR3: TGCGCCAGCAGCTTGATTAGCGGCACAGATACGCAGTATTTT. The chain recombines TRBV5-1 with TRBJ2-3; D is possibly TRBD2 (5 bases). The germline V and J ends were trimmed by 1 base and 1 base, with 7 bases remaining between them. Germline V gene sequence: CDR1 SGHRS, CDR2 YFSETQ. CDR3 length: 14 residues.

This rearrangement joins TRBV28 to TRBJ1-2; D is unresolved. This CDR3 contains 13 residues. V lost 3 bases to trimming and J lost 2 bases, with 7 bases between them. CDR1 and CDR2 from the germline V gene are MDHEN and SYDVKM. The CDR3 protein is CASSLMDNYGYTF. For the CDR3, the DNA is TGTGCCAGCAGTTTGATGGACAACTATGGCTACACCTTC.

V is TRBV14 and J is TRBJ1-4, with D maybe TRBD1 (5 bases). The CDR3 spans 16 residues. Germline V gives CDR1 SGHDN, CDR2 FVKESK. Trimming left V 1 base short and J 8 bases short, with 17 bases between. The CDR3 protein is CASSQGRSAGREKLFF. CDR3 nucleotide sequence: TGTGCCAGCAGCCAAGGGCGGTCGGCAGGGCGGGAAAAACTGTTTTTT.

The CDR3 DNA reads TGTGCCAGCAGCCGGGGGAATCAGCCCCAGCATTTT. Translating it yields CASSRGNQPQHF. The chain joins TRBV14 to TRBJ1-5; TRBD1 is a possible D gene (5 bases). Germline V gene lookup returns CDR1 SGHDN and CDR2 FVKESK. The CDR3 sequence is 12 residues long. Trimming removed 4 bases from V and 4 bases from J, with 5 bases in between. The complete variable domain, with remaining parts taken from reference TRBV14 and TRBJ1-5, reads EAGVTQFPSHSVIEKGQTVTLRCDPISGHDNLYWYRRVMGKEIKFLLHFVKESKQDESGMPNNRFLAERTGGTYSTLKVQPAELEDSGVYFCASSRGNQPQHFGDGTRLSIL.

The CDR3 region has the DNA TGTGCCAGCAGCGGTAGACAGGGGAGCACAGATACGCAGTATTTT. Amino acids: CASSGRQGSTDTQYF. The rearrangement uses TRBV9 and TRBJ2-3; 8 bases match TRBD1. Germline CDR1 and CDR2: SGDLS and YYNGEE. The CDR3 totals 15 residues. V was clipped by 3 bases and J by 0 bases; unmatched bases: 3.

The chain uses TRBV15 and TRBJ1-2, with TRBD1 identical over 9 bases. V shed 0 bases and J 3 bases; nucleotides not matched to a gene: 2. Germline loops: CDR1 LNHNV, CDR2 YYDKDF (reference sequence). There are 15 residues in the CDR3. The CDR3 sequence: CATSRDRDRDYGYTF. The CDR3 DNA is TGTGCCACCAGCAGAGATCGGGACAGGGACTATGGCTACACCTTC.

The genes are TRBV13 and TRBJ2-1; 9 positions match TRBD2. The germline V gene has CDR1 PRHDT and CDR2 FYEKMQ (reference sequence). V trimming: 6 bases; J trimming: 8 bases; junction bases outside the gene matches: 11. This CDR3 has 15 amino acids. CDR3 amino acids: CASRLIAGALDEQFF. Written as DNA, the CDR3 is TGTGCCAGCAGACTAATAGCGGGAGCGTTAGATGAGCAGTTCTTC.

The rearrangement joins TRBV11-3 to TRBJ1-1; no clear D. The CDR3 has 13 amino acids. In germline, CDR1 is SGHNT, CDR2 YENEEA. The germline V and J ends were trimmed by 5 bases and 5 bases, with 12 bases remaining between them. The CDR3 protein is CASSALVETEAFF. CDR3 DNA sequence: TGTGCCAGCAGCGCCCTAGTTGAAACTGAAGCTTTCTTT.

The chain recombines TRBV18 with TRBJ2-7; possible D gene TRBD1, 6 bases. The V gene's germline CDR1 is KGHSH and CDR2 LQKENI. Trimming stripped 3 bases from V and 3 bases from J, with 12 bases between. CDR3 length equals 14 residues. The CDR3 is CASSPGTRDYEQYF. Here the CDR3 DNA reads TGTGCCAGCTCACCCGGGACACGAGACTACGAGCAGTACTTC.

The rearrangement links TRBV6-2 or TRBV6-3 to TRBJ2-1, with D uncertain. This CDR3 spans 12 amino acids. Germline assignment: CDR1 MNHEY and CDR2 SVGEGT. Trimming removed 5 bases at V and 7 bases at J, with 9 bases between. The CDR3 DNA sequence: TGTGCCAGCAGTCGACTCCTTAATGAGCAGTTCTTC. Translating gives CASSRLLNEQFF.

The rearrangement joins TRBV7-5 to TRBJ1-1; the table's D call TRBD1 went unverified against the DNA. TRBV7-5 is marked as a pseudogene. The CDR3 runs 16 residues. The DNA for the CDR3 is TGTGCCAGAAGCTTTCGCAACAGCTTCATGAACACTGAAGCTTTCTTT. It specifies CARSFRNSFMNTEAFF.

The V call is TRBV18, the J call TRBJ2-1; D is perhaps TRBD2 (5 bases). Per germline, CDR1 KGHSH and CDR2 LQKENI. V was shortened by 3 bases and J by 8 bases, with 11 bases between the two germline ends. The length of the CDR3 is 13 residues. CDR3 nucleotide sequence: TGTGCCAGCTCACCCGGGATGGGAGATGAGCAGTTCTTC. Protein product: CASSPGMGDEQFF.

CDR3 sequence: CASSPGQYNSPLHF. The CDR3 bases are TGTGCCAGCAGCCCTGGACAGTATAATTCACCCCTCCACTTT. The rearrangement uses TRBV14 and TRBJ1-6, with a possible D match to TRBD1 (6 bases). Germline V gene data show CDR1 as SGHDN and CDR2 as FVKESK. The CDR3 runs 14 residues. V gave up 4 bases and J gave up 4 bases, with 8 bases separating them.

This chain joins TRBV6-6 and TRBJ1-6; D gene uncertain. CDR1 is MNHNY and CDR2 is SVGAGI in the germline V gene (reference sequence). V was pared by 7 bases and J by 0 bases, with 13 bases between. This CDR3 contains 16 residues. CDR3 DNA sequence: TGTGCCAGCATTTCCCGTCAAAGCTCCTATAATTCACCCCTCCACTTT. Its protein is CASISRQSSYNSPLHF.